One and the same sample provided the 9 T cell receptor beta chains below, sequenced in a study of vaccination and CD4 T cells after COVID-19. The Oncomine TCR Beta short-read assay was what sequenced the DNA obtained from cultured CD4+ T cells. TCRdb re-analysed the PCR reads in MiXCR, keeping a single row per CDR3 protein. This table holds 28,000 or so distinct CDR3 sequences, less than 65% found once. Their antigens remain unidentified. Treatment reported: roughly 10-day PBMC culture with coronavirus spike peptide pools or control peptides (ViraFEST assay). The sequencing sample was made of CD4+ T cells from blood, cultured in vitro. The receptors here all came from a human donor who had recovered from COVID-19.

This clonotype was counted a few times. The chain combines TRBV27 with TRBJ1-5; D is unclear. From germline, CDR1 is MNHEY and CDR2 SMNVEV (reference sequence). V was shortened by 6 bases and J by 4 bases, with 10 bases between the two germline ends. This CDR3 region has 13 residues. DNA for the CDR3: TGTGCCAGCAGCTTAGCGAAAAATCAGCCCCAGCATTTT. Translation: CASSLAKNQPQHF.

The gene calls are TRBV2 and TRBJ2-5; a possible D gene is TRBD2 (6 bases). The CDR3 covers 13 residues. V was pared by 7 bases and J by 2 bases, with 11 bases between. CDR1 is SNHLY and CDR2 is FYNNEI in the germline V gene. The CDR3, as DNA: TGTGCCAGCACAGGGACTGCGCAAGAGACCCAGTACTTC. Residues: CASTGTAQETQYF.

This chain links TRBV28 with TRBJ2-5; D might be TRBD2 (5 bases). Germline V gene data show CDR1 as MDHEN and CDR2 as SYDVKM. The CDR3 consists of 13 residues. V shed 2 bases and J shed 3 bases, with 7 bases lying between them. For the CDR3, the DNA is TGTGCCAGCAGTTTACCGGGAAAAGAGACCCAGTACTTC. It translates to CASSLPGKETQYF.

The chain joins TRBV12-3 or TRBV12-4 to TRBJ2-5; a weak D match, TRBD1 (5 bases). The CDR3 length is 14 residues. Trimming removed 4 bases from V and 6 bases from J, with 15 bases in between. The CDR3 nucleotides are TGTGCCAGCAGTTCGTTTGAAGGGGCTAAGACCCAGTACTTC. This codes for CASSSFEGAKTQYF.

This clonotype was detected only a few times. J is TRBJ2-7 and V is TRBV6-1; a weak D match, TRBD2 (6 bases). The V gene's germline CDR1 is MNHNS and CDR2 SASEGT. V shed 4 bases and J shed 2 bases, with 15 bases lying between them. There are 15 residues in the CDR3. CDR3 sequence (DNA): TGTGCCAGCAGTGGAAGGGGACTCCATCCCTACGAGCAGTACTTC. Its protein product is CASSGRGLHPYEQYF.

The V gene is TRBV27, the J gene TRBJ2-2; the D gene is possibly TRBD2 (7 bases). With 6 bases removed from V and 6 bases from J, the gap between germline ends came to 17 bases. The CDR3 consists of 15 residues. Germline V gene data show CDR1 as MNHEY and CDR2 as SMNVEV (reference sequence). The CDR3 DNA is TGTGCCAGCAGGAGGGGGGGTCGCTCTCCCGGGGAGCTGTTTTTT. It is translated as CASRRGGRSPGELFF.

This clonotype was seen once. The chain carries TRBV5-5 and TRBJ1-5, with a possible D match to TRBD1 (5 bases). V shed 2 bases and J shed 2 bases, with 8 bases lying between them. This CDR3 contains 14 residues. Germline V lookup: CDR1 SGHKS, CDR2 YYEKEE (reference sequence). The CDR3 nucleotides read TGTGCCAGCAGCTTTGAAGGGGGCAATCAGCCCCAGCATTTT. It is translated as CASSFEGGNQPQHF.

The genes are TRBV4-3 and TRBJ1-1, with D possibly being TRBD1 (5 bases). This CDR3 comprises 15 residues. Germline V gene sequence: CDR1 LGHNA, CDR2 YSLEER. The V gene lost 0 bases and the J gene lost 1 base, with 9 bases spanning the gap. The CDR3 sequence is CASSQEPGANTEAFF. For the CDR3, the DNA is TGCGCCAGCAGCCAAGAACCCGGGGCGAACACTGAAGCTTTCTTT.

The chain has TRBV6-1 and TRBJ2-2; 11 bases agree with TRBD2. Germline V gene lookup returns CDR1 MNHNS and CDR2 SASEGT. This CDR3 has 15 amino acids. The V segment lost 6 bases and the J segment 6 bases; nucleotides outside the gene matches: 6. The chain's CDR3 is CASRGGTSGAGELFF. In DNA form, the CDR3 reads TGTGCCAGCAGGGGGGGGACTAGCGGAGCCGGGGAGCTGTTTTTT.